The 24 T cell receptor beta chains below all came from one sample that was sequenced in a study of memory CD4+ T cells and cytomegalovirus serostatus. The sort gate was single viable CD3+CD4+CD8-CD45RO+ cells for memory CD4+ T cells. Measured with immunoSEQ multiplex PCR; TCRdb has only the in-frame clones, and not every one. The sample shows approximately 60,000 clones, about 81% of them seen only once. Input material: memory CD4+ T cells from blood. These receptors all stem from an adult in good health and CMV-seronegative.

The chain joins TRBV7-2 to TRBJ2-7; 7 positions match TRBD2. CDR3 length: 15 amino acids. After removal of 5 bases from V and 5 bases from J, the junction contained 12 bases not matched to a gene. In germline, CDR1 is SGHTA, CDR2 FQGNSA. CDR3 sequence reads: CASSLGLVMFDEQYF. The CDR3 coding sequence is TGTGCCAGCAGCCTTGGACTAGTTATGTTCGACGAGCAGTACTTC.

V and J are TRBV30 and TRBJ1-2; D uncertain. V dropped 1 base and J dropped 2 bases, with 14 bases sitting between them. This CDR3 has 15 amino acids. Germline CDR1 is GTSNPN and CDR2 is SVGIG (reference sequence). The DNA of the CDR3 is TGTGCCTGGAGTGGGACCCGCATGAACAACTATGGCTACACCTTC. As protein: CAWSGTRMNNYGYTF.

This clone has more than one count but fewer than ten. This chain's CDR3 is CASSQGPTANTEAFF. CDR3 in DNA: TGCGCCAGCAGCCAAGGACCGACAGCGAACACTGAAGCTTTCTTT. The chain uses TRBV4-1 and TRBJ1-1; weak D call: TRBD1 (5 bases). Trimming removed 1 base from V and 1 base from J, with 10 bases in between. From germline, CDR1 is MGHRA and CDR2 YSYEKL. The CDR3 contains 15 residues.

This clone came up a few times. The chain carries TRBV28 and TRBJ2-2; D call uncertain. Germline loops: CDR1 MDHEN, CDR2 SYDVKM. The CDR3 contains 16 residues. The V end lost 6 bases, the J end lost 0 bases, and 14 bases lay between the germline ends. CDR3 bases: TGTGCCAGCAGCAAAAAAATAGGATCGAACACCGGGGAGCTGTTTTTT. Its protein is CASSKKIGSNTGELFF. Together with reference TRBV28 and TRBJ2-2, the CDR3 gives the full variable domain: DVKVTQSSRYLVKRTGEKVFLECVQDMDHENMFWYRQDPGLGLRLIYFSYDVKMKEKGDIPEGYSVSREKKERFSLILESASTNQTSMYLCASSKKIGSNTGELFFGEGSRLTVL.

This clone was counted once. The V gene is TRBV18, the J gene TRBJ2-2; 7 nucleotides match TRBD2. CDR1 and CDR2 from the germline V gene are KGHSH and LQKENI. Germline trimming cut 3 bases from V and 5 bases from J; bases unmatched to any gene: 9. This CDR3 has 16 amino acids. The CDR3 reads CASSPAGGSGTGELFF. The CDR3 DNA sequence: TGTGCCAGCTCACCTGCCGGGGGTAGCGGGACCGGGGAGCTGTTTTTT.

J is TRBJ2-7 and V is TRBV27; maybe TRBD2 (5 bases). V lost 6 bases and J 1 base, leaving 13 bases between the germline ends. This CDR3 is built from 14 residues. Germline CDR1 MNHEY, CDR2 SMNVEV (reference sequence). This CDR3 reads CASRTAGLSYEQYF. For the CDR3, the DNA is TGTGCCAGCAGGACGGCGGGCTTGTCCTACGAGCAGTACTTC.

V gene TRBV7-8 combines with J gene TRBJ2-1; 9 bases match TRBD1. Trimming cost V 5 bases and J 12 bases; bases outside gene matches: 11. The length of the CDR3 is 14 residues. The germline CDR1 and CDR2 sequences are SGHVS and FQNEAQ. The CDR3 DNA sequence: TGTGCCAGCAGCGAACAACTAACAGGGGGCTGGCAGTTCTTC. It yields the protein CASSEQLTGGWQFF.

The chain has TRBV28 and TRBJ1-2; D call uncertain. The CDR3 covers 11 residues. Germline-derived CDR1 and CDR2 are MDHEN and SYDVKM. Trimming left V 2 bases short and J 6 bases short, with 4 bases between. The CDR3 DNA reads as TGTGCCAGCAGTTTAGGGAATGGCTACACCTTC. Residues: CASSLGNGYTF.

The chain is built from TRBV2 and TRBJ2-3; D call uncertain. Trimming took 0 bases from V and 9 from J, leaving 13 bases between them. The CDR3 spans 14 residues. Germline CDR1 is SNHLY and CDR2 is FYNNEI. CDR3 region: CASSEALHRTTQYF. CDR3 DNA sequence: TGTGCCAGCAGTGAAGCGCTTCACCGGACCACGCAGTATTTT.

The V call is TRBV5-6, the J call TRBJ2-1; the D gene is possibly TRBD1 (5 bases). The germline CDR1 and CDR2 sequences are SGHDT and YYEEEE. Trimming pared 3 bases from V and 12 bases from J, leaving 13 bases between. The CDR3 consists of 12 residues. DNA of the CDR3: TGTGCCAGCAGCTCGACAGTCCGTGGGCAGTTCTTC. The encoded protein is CASSSTVRGQFF. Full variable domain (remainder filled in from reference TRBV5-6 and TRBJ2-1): DAGVTQSPTHLIKTRGQQVTLRCSPKSGHDTVSWYQQALGQGPQFIFQYYEEEERQRGNFPDRFSGHQFPNYSSELNVNALLLGDSALYLCASSSTVRGQFFGPGTRLTVL.

The CDR3 spells CAWKGAGNQPQHF. For the CDR3, the DNA is TGTGCCTGGAAGGGGGCTGGGAATCAGCCCCAGCATTTT. This rearrangement joins TRBV30 to TRBJ1-5, with 7 bases fitting TRBD1. The CDR3 sequence is 13 residues long. V trimming: 4 bases; J trimming: 4 bases; junction bases outside the gene matches: 4. CDR1 and CDR2 from the germline V gene are GTSNPN and SVGIG (reference sequence).

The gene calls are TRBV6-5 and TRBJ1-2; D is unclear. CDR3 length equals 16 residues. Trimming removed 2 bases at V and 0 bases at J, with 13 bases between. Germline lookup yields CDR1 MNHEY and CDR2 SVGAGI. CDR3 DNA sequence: TGTGCCAGCAGTTACCGACCCAGAATCTCTAACTATGGCTACACCTTC. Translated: CASSYRPRISNYGYTF.

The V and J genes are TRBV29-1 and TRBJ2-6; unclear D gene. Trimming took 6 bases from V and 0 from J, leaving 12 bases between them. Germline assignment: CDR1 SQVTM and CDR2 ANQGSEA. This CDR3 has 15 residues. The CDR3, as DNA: TGCAGCGTGAGGCCTCGGCTCTCTGGGGCCAACGTCCTGACTTTC. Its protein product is CSVRPRLSGANVLTF.

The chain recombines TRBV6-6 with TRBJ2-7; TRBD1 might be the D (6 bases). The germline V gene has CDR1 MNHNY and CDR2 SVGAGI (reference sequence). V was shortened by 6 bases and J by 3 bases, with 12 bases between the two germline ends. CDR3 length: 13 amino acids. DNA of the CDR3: TGTGCCAGCAGAAAACAGGACAGCTACGAGCAGTACTTC. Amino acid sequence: CASRKQDSYEQYF.

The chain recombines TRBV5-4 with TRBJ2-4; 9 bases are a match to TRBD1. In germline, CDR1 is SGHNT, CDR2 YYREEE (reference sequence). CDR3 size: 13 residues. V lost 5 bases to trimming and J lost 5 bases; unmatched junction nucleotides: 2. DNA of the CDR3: TGTGCCAGCAGACGGGACAGGGAAAACATTCAGTACTTC. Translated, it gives CASRRDRENIQYF.

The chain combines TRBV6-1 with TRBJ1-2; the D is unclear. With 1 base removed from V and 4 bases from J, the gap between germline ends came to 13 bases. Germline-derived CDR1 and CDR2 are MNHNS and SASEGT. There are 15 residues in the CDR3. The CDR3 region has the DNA TGTGCCAGCAGTGAAGACTCGTTCGACTTCTATGGCTACACCTTC. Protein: CASSEDSFDFYGYTF.

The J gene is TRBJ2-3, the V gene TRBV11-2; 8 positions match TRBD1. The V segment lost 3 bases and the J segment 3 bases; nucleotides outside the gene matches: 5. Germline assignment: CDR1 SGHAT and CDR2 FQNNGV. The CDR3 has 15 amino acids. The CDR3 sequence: CASSLTGAATDTQYF. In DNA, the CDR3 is TGTGCCAGCAGCTTGACAGGGGCTGCGACAGATACGCAGTATTTT.

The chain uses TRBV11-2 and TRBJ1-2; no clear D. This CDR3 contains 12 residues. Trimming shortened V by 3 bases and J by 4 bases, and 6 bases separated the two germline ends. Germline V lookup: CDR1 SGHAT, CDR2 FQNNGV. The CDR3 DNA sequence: TGTGCCAGCAGCTTCTCACCCTATGGCTACACCTTC. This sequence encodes CASSFSPYGYTF.

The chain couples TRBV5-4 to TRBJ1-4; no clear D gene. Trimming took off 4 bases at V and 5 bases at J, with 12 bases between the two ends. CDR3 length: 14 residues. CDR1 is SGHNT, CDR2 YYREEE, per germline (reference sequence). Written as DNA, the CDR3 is TGTGCCAGCAGCGCCGGACTTTCAAATGAAAAACTGTTTTTT. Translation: CASSAGLSNEKLFF.

The CDR3 region is CTSSLYSLCKTYGYTF. DNA for the CDR3: TGCACCAGCAGCCTATATAGTTTGTGCAAGACCTATGGCTACACCTTC. The chain combines TRBV1 with TRBJ1-2. TRBV1 is termed a pseudogene. This CDR3 contains 16 residues.

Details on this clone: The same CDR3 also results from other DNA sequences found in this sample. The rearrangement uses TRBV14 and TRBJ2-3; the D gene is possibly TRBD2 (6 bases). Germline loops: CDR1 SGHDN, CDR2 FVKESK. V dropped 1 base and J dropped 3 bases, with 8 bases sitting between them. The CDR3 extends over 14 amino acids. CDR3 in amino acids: CASSQAGVTDTQYF. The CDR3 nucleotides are TGTGCCAGCAGCCAAGCGGGAGTAACAGATACGCAGTATTTT.

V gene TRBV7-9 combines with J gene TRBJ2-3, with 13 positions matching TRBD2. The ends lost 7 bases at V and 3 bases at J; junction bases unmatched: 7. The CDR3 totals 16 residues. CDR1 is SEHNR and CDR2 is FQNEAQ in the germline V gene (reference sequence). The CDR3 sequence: CASNPGLAGETDTQYF. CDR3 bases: TGTGCCAGCAACCCCGGACTAGCGGGAGAAACAGATACGCAGTATTTT. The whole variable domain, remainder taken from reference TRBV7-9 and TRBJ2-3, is DTGVSQNPRHKITKRGQNVTFRCDPISEHNRLYWYRQTLGQGPEFLTYFQNEAQLEKSRLLSDRFSAERPKGSFSTLEIQRTEQGDSAMYLCASNPGLAGETDTQYFGPGTRLTVL.

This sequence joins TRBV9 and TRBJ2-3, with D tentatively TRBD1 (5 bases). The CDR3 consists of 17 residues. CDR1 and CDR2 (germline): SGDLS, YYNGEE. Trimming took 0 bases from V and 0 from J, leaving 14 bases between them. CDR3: CASSVVEGALSTDTQYF. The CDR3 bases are TGTGCCAGCAGCGTAGTGGAAGGGGCCCTTAGCACAGATACGCAGTATTTT.

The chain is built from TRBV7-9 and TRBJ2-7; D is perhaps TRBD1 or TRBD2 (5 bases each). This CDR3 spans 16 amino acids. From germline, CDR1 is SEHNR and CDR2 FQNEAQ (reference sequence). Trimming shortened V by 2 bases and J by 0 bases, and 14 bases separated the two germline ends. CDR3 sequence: CASSLSSGTSSYEQYF. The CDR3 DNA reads TGTGCCAGCAGCTTATCGTCGGGGACGAGCTCCTACGAGCAGTACTTC.